This T cell receptor beta chain emerged from a study of blood T cell repertoires in COVID-19. About the study: In each case, the material was cDNA or gDNA derived from T cells, B-cell-depleted T cells, or PBMCs.

Followed longitudinally, the Seattle patients had been enrolled during active infection. From germline, CDR1 is SGHTA and CDR2 FQGNSA. This CDR3 has 17 amino acids. V shed 5 bases and J 0 bases; nucleotides not matched to a gene: 7. Sequencing used immunoSEQ multiplex PCR; TCRdb keeps in-frame clones, though not all of them. The sample yields about 210,000 clones, approximately 85% seen once. The sequence derives from a woman aged 70-85 years with COVID-19, enrolled during active disease. Material: peripheral blood. The J gene is TRBJ1-6, the V gene TRBV7-2, with 7 bases aligning to TRBD1. CDR3 DNA: TGTGCCAGCAGCCTGGGACAGCCGAGCTCCTATAATTCACCCCTCCACTTT. Protein: CASSLGQPSSYNSPLHF.